This TCR beta chain came from a study of siplizumab effects on memory and regulatory T cells. Study results and caveats: Siplizumab produced a significant drop in alloreactive sequences attributable to unstimulated CD4+ memory cells. Naive T cells apparently outstripped memory cells in diversity and seemed major alloresponse contributors. Phenotypic classification as naive or memory proved unattainable for roughly 75-96% of proliferating CD4+ or CD8+ clones.

Profiling relied on immunoSEQ multiplex PCR, and the TCRdb table lists in-frame clones only, not all of them. This sample has some 99,000 clones, with roughly 94% found just once. CDR1 and CDR2 (germline): LNHDA, SQIVND (reference sequence). The CDR3 runs 13 residues. V gave up 3 bases and J gave up 4 bases, with 7 bases separating them. As to this clone: The antigen is not known.

The clonotype was recovered from a human donor in good health. Sequenced: Tregs sorted from blood. J is TRBJ2-1 and V is TRBV19; no definite D call. This chain's CDR3 is CASSIRNYNEQFF. The CDR3 DNA follows: TGTGCCAGTAGTATTCGGAATTACAATGAGCAGTTCTTC.